This T cell receptor (beta chain) emerged from a study of regulatory T cells in long-lasting Graves disease. Study-level points and caveats: Accuracy could have been hurt by small sample size.

The sample's time point: newly diagnosed GD, antithyroid drugs for less than 3 months. PBMCs were the source of the RNA used for TCR sequencing. The authors diagnosed Graves' disease using American Thyroid Association guidelines. In building TCR beta libraries, iRepertoire HTBI primers were used together with Arm-PCR of CDR3 regions. TCRdb re-derived calls from the multiplex PCR reads in MiXCR, one entry per CDR3 protein. The table records about 430,000 distinct CDR3 sequences, over 12% of them present only once. Between the trimmed V and J ends, which lost 3 bases and 2 bases, there was a span of 11 bases. The length of the CDR3 is 13 residues. The germline V gene has CDR1 DFQATT and CDR2 SNEGSKA (reference sequence). Comment on this clonotype: Its matching antigen is unknown.

This same sample was also part of a study on T cells in Graves' hyperthyroidism and ophthalmopathy. From that report: Carried out on the TCR CDR3, a first-round RT-PCR used the HTBI primer set.

The sequences come from peripheral blood mononuclear cells (PBMCs), collected at new diagnosis, from a patient treated with antithyroid drugs. This chain uses TRBV20-1 with TRBJ2-7; D is possibly TRBD2 (6 bases). The source of this sequence is a woman between 40 and 55 years old with Graves disease. CDR3 loop: CSASGGTPYEQYF. DNA for the CDR3: TGCAGTGCTAGTGGGGGGACCCCCTACGAGCAGTACTTC.